This T cell receptor (beta chain) derives from a study of cytomegalovirus exposure and HLA in healthy donors. This clone was seen more than once but under ten times. Its antigen is undetermined. The PCR contained 60 Vbeta and 13 Jbeta primers. Repertoires were generated with immunoSEQ multiplex PCR, while TCRdb's copy carries only in-frame clones and drops some. Of 160,000 or so clones in the sample, about four fifths were seen once. Losses at the gene ends were 5 bases for V and 7 bases for J; bases not matched to a gene: 3. The germline gives CDR1 SEHNR, CDR2 FQNEAQ (reference sequence). This CDR3 comprises 14 residues. Study-wide results and limits: A later analysis linked some 17,000 TCR beta sequences to HLA alleles at 0.05 false discovery rate. Trimming of TCR beta V- and J-genes showed a link, identified in a later analysis, to a missense DCLRE1C variant.

The sequence derives from a woman in her fifties or sixties in good health and CMV-seronegative. This sequence joins TRBV7-9 and TRBJ2-2; TRBD2 agrees at 11 bases. The specimen sequenced was PBMCs. The CDR3 nucleotides read TGTGCCAGCAGCCTGGGACTAGCGGTCGGGGAGCTGTTTTTT. Its translation: CASSLGLAVGELFF.